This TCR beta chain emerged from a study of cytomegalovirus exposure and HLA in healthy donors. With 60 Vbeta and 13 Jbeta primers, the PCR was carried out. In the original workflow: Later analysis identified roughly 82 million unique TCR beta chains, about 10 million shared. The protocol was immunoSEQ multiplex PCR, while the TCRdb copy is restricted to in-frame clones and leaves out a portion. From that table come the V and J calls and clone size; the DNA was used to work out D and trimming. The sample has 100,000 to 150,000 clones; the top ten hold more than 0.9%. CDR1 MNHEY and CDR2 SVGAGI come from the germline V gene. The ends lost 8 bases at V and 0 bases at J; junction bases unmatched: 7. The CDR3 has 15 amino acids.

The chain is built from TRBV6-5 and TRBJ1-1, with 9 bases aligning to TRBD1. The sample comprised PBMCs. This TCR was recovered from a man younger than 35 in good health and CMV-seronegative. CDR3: CASRPQGAMNTEAFF. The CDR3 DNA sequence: TGTGCCAGCCGGCCACAGGGGGCTATGAACACTGAAGCTTTCTTT.